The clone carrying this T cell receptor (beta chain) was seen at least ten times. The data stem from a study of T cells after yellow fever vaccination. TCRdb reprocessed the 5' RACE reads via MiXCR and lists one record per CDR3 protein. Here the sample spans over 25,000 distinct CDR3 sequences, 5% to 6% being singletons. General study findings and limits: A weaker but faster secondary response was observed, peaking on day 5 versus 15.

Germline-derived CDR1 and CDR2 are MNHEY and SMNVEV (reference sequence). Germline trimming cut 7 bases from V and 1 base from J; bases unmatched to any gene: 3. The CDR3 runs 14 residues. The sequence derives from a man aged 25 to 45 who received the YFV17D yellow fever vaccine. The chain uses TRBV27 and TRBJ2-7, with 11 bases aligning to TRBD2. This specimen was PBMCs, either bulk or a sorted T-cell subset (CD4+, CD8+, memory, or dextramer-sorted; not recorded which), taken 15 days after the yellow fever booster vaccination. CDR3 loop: CASMTSGASYEQYF. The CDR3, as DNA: TGTGCCAGCATGACTAGCGGGGCATCCTACGAGCAGTACTTC.